This T cell receptor (beta chain) was captured by sequencing in a study of blood T cell repertoires in COVID-19 (dated by TCRdb to 2020 to 2022). In terms of the full investigation: The collaborator samples originated in the United States, Italy and Spain and spanned the acute and convalescent phases of COVID-19. Deeply sampled blood TCRbeta repertoires from subjects exposed to, actively infected with, or recovered from COVID-19 were included in the dataset. Where available, HLA class I and class II types were obtained from metadata supplied by the sample provider rather than from assay-based typing. The repertoires were released in a freely available public database meant as a resource for research on the immune response to SARS-CoV-2. The prospective study material was composed of cDNA or gDNA derived from T cells, B-cell-depleted T cells, or PBMCs. Nearly every sample came with metadata listing a de-identified subject ID, COVID-19 status, age in years and sex. The samples were drawn from two sources: the first 160 participants of the ongoing ImmuneRACE study, and fewer than 1,500 subjects contributed by 6 global collaborators. Study-wide conclusions, independent of this receptor: Clinical and demographic metadata were provided uncurated, with the amount varying by source and participant.

TCRbeta CDR3 regions were amplified from genomic DNA using the immunoSEQ Assay, a bias-controlled multiplex PCR. Concerning the study's data processing: Nucleated cell counts per sample were estimated from amplification of reference gene primers within the assay. Sequence reads were collapsed and filtered to measure the absolute abundance of every unique TCRbeta CDR3 rearrangement. For each sample, productive Simpson clonality was calculated as the square root of Simpson's diversity index across productive rearrangements. What TCRdb holds here is the immuneACCESS table cut down to in-frame rearrangements. Part of the clones is not present; checked against another copy, under half of the missing clones reflect an unresolved V gene, and the others are unexplained. The V and J calls and clone size come from that table; D and trimming were worked out from the DNA. Recorded for this sample are approximately 150,000 clones; 85% of them occurred a single time. The leading ten clones occupy 1% to 1.2% of the sample.

A remark on this clone: Its cognate antigen has yet to be identified. Base qualities are not recorded, but no much larger clone differs from it by a single base. The sample carries other DNA sequences with the same CDR3.

The CDR3, from cysteine to phenylalanine, totals 14 residues. The read is trimmed to its CDR3 DNA, 42 bases read in frame from base 1. Clipping removes 6 bases from V and 2 bases from J, with 2 as the unmatched junction base count. The CDR1 and CDR2 encoded by the germline V gene are MNHEY and SVGAGI. Whole blood was collected in K2EDTA tubes by collaborating institutions according to the institutions' own protocols. For TCRbeta analysis, collaborator samples were shipped as frozen whole blood, as isolated PBMCs, or as DNA extracted from either sample type. This sequence was found in a man aged 35-49 years with acute or convalescent COVID-19. The sequencing input was peripheral blood. The sequence is built from TRBV6-5 and TRBJ1-2, with TRBD1 identical over 11 junction bases. At the DNA level, the sequence is TGTGCCAGCAGAGGACAGGGGGCGAACTATGGCTACACCTTC. Its translation is CASRGQGANYGYTF.